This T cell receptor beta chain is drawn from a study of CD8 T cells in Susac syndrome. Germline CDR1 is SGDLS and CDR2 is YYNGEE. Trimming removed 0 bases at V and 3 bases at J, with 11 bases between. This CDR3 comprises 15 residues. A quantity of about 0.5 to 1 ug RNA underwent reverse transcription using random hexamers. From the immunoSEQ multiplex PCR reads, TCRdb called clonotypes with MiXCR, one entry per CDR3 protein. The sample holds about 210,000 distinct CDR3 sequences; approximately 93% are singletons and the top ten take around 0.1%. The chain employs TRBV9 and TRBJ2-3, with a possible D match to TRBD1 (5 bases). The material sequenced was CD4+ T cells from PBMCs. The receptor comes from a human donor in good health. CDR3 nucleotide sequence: TGTGCCAGCAGCGTAGGACAGCTGGGGACAGATACGCAGTATTTT. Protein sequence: CASSVGQLGTDTQYF.